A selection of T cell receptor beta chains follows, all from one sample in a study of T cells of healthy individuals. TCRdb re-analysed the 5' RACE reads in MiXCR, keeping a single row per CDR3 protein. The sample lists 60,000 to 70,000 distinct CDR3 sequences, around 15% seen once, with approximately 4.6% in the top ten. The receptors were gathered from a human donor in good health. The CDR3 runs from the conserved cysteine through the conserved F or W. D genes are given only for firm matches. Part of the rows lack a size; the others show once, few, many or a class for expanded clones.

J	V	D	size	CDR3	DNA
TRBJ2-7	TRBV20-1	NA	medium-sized	CSAGEGESPSYEQYF	TGCAGTGCGGGGGAGGGGGAGTCCCCTTCCTACGAGCAGTACTTC
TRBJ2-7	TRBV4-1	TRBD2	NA	CASSQASSGSRYEQYF	TGCGCCAGCAGCCAAGCGTCTAGCGGGAGTCGGTACGAGCAGTACTTC
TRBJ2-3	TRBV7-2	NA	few	CASCTDTQYF	TGTGCCAGTTGCACAGATACGCAGTATTTT
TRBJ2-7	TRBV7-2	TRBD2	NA	CASSLESLLAVGAYEQYF	TGTGCCAGCAGCTTAGAGTCTCTGCTAGCGGTAGGGGCTTACGAGCAGTACTTC
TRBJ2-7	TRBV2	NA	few	CASRNRESSYEQYF	TGTGCCAGCCGAAACAGGGAGAGCTCCTACGAGCAGTACTTC
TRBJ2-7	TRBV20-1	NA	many	CSARGPTEQYF	TGCAGTGCTAGAGGACCCACCGAGCAGTACTTC
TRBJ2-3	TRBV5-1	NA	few	CASGRGGADTQYF	TGCGCCAGCGGAAGAGGGGGGGCGGATACGCAGTATTTT
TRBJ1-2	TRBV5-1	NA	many	CASSLEAANYGYTF	TGCGCCAGCAGCTTGGAGGCAGCTAACTATGGCTACACCTTC
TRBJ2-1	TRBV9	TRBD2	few	CASSVDGTSLAGGIEQFF	TGTGCCAGCAGCGTAGACGGGACATCACTAGCGGGAGGAATTGAGCAGTTCTTC
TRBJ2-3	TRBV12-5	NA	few	CASGRDRGLDTQYF	TGTGCTAGTGGTAGGGACCGGGGATTGGATACGCAGTATTTT
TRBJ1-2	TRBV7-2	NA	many	CASSLDGARSHGYTF	TGTGCCAGCAGCTTAGATGGGGCCAGGTCGCATGGCTACACCTTC
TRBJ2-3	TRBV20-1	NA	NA	CSAPGQTRTDTQYF	TGCAGTGCTCCTGGACAGACCCGCACAGATACGCAGTATTTT
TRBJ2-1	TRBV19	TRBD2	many	CASRTSGSSYNEQFF	TGTGCCAGTAGAACTAGCGGGAGCTCCTACAATGAGCAGTTCTTC
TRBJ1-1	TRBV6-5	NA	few	CANCGAPNTEAFF	TGTGCCAACTGTGGGGCCCCCAACACTGAAGCTTTCTTT
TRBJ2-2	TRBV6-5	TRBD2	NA	CASSYTSVGGELFF	TGTGCCAGCAGTTACACTAGCGTTGGCGGGGAGCTGTTTTTT
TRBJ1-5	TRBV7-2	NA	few	CASSDPVRDSNQPQHF	TGTGCCAGCAGCGACCCCGTGAGGGATAGCAATCAGCCCCAGCATTTT
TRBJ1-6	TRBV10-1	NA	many	CASSQGLKNSPLHF	TGCGCCAGCAGTCAGGGGTTGAAGAATTCACCCCTCCACTTT